These T cell receptor beta chains were read from a single sample in a study of T cells in Graves' hyperthyroidism and ophthalmopathy. Via MiXCR, TCRdb re-called the multiplex PCR reads, giving one row per CDR3 protein. The data contain hundreds of thousands of distinct CDR3 sequences, about 17% of them singletons. What was sequenced was blood. The source is a woman between 45 and 65 years old with Graves' hyperthyroidism that later progressed to Graves' ophthalmopathy. CDR3s include the opening cysteine and the closing phenylalanine or tryptophan. The D gene is left open where the match is weak. A row's size may be missing; if present it is once, few, many or a size class.

D | J | size | V | DNA | CDR3
TRBD1 | TRBJ1-2 | many | TRBV10-3 | TGTGCCATCAGTCCGTCCCCGGGACAGGGGGTCCGAGGCTACACCTTC | CAISPSPGQGVRGYTF
TRBD2 | TRBJ2-1 | few | TRBV25-1 | TGTGCCAGCAGTGAATACTCTAGCGGGAGCTCCTACAATGAGCAGTTCTTC | CASSEYSSGSSYNEQFF
. | TRBJ1-6 | few | TRBV20-1 | TGCAGTGCTAGGGGGGCGAGTAATTCACCCCTCCACTTT | CSARGASNSPLHF
. | TRBJ1-4 | few | TRBV7-6 | TGTGCCAGCAGCGACCGGGGACCTAATGAAAAACTGTTTTTT | CASSDRGPNEKLFF
. | TRBJ2-7 | . | TRBV5-1 | TGCGCCAGCAGCCTACAGGGAGGCTCCAATGAGCAGTACTTC | CASSLQGGSNEQYF
. | TRBJ2-7 | . | TRBV27 | TGTGCCAGCAGTCCCAGACTTGGGGGAACCTACGAGCAGTACTTC | CASSPRLGGTYEQYF
. | TRBJ1-1 | many | TRBV10-2 | TGCGCCAGCCGTACGGGGCAAGGGTACACTGAAGCTTTCTTT | CASRTGQGYTEAFF
. | TRBJ2-1 | few | TRBV7-3 | TGTGCCAGCAGCTCTACTAGCCCTAGCTCCTACAATGAGCAGTTCTTC | CASSSTSPSSYNEQFF
. | TRBJ2-3 | many | TRBV3-1 | TGTGCCAGCAGCCAAGATCCCAGATCTAGCACAGATACGCAGTATTTT | CASSQDPRSSTDTQYF
TRBD1 | TRBJ2-7 | many | TRBV20-1 | TGCAGTGCCAGAAGACAGGGAAGCTACGAGCAGTACTTC | CSARRQGSYEQYF
. | TRBJ1-1 | . | TRBV20-1 | TGCAGTGCCACAAGGACGGTGAACACTGAAGCTCTCTTT | CSATRTVNTEALF
. | TRBJ2-5 | many | TRBV15 | TGTGCCACCAGCAGAGATTTCAGAAGGGGGGAGACCCAGTACTTC | CATSRDFRRGETQYF
. | TRBJ2-5 | many | TRBV9 | TGTGCCAGCAGCGTAGCGTCTGCGTACCAAGAGACCCAGTACTTC | CASSVASAYQETQYF
TRBD2 | TRBJ2-1 | few | TRBV7-6 | TGTGCCAGCAGCTTAGTTTCTAGCGGGGGCTTCAATGAGCAGTTCTTC | CASSLVSSGGFNEQFF
. | TRBJ1-1 | . | TRBV20-1 | TGCAACCCTGCTAGGTGGGGCACTGAAGCTTTCTTT | CNPARWGTEAFF
. | TRBJ2-1 | few | TRBV5-6 | TGTGCCAGCAGCACCTACCTCTCGACAGGAGGGGAGGATGAGCAGTTCTTC | CASSTYLSTGGEDEQFF
. | TRBJ1-5 | few | TRBV6-1 | TGTGCCAGCAGTTTAGCCCCAGGGACTGGCAATCAGCCCCAGCATTTT | CASSLAPGTGNQPQHF
. | TRBJ1-3 | few | TRBV5-1 | TGCGCCAGCAGCTTGGACGCCAGAGCTGGAAACACCATATATTTT | CASSLDARAGNTIYF
TRBD2 | TRBJ2-5 | . | TRBV6-6 | TGTGCCAGCAGTTACTCAGCTAGCGGGGGGCTCTCCCAGTACTTC | CASSYSASGGLSQYF
. | TRBJ2-3 | few | TRBV27 | TGTGCCAGCAGTTTAATGGGCAGACCAACCACAGATACGCAGTATTTT | CASSLMGRPTTDTQYF
. | TRBJ1-1 | many | TRBV20-1 | TGCAGTGCTCACAACAGGGCGCGGGGGACTGAAGCTTTCTTT | CSAHNRARGTEAFF
. | TRBJ1-1 | many | TRBV6-5 | TGTGCCAGCAGTTACTTGCAGAGCAACACTGAAGCTTTCTTT | CASSYLQSNTEAFF
TRBD1 | TRBJ2-5 | few | TRBV7-6 | TGTGCCAGCAGCTTAGCGGACAGGGAACAAGAGACCCAGTACTTC | CASSLADREQETQYF
. | TRBJ1-2 | many | TRBV6-1 | TGTGCCAGCAGTTCCGACGAAGGGGGTGCCTATGGCTACACCTTC | CASSSDEGGAYGYTF